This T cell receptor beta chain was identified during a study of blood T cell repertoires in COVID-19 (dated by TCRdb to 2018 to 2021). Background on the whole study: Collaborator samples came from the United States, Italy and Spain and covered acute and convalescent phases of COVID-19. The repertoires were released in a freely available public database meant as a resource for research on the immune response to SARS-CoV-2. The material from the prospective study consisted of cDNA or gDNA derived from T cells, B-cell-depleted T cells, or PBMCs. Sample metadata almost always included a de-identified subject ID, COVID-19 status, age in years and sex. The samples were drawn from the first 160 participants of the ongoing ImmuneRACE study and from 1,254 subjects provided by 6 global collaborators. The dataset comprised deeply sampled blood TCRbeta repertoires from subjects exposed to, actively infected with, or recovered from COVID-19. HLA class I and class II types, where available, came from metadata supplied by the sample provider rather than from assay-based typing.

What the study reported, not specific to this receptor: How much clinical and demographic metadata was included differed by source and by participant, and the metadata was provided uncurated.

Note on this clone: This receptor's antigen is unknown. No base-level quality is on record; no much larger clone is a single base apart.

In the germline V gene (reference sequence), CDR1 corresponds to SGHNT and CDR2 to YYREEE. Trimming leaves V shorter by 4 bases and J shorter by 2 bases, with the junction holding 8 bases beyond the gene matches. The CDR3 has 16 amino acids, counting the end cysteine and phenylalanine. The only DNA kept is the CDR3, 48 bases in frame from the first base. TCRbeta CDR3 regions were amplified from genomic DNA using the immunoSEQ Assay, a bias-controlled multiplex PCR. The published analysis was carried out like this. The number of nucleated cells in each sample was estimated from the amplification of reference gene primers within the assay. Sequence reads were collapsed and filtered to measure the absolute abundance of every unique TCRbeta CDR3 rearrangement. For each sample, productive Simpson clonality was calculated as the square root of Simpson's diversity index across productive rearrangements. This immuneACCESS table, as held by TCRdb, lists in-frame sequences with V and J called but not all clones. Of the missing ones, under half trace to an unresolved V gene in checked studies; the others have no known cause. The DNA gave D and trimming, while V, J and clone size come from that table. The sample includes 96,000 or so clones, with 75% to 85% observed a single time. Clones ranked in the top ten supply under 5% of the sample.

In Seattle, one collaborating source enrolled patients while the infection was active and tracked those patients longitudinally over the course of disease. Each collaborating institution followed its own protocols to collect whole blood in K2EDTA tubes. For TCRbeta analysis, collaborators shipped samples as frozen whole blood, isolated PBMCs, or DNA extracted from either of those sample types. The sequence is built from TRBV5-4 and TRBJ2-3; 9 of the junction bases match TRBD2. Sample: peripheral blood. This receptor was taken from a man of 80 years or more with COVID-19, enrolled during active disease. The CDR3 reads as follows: CASSSRAGGFTDTQYF. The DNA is TGTGCCAGCAGCAGTAGAGCGGGGGGATTCACAGATACGCAGTATTTT.